This TCR beta chain derives from a study of shared clonotypes between healthy human individuals. Assay: immunoSEQ multiplex PCR; the TCRdb copy retains only in-frame clones and omits some. The sample carries more than 450,000 clones, about four fifths recorded once. The table lists this clone with many counts. Germline V gene sequence: CDR1 SGHNT, CDR2 YYREEE (reference sequence). This CDR3 spans 16 amino acids. V shed 4 bases and J 0 bases; nucleotides not matched to a gene: 10. This chain uses TRBV5-4 with TRBJ2-7; 7 bases agree with TRBD2. The clonotype was recovered from a woman aged 40-49 years in good health. Some clones in this sample may be carry-over from other donors' samples. The sample consisted of PBMCs. The CDR3 sequence is CASSRGWTRGSYEQYF. Here the CDR3 DNA reads TGTGCCAGCAGCCGAGGTTGGACTAGGGGCTCCTACGAGCAGTACTTC.